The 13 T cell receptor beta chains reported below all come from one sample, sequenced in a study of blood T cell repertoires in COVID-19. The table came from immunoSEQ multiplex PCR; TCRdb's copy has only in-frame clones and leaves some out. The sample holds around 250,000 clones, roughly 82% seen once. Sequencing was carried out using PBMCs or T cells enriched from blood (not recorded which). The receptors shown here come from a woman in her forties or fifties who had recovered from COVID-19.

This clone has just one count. CDR3 nucleotides: TGTGCCAGCAGCTTAATAAACACTGAAGCTTTCTTT. Protein: CASSLINTEAFF. The chain is built from TRBV7-2 and TRBJ1-1; D remains ambiguous. The CDR3 consists of 12 residues. Trimming shortened V by 2 bases and J by 2 bases, and 3 bases separated the two germline ends. Germline-derived CDR1 and CDR2 are SGHTA and FQGNSA. The complete variable domain, with remaining parts taken from reference TRBV7-2 and TRBJ1-1, reads GAGVSQSPSNKVTEKGKDVELRCDPISGHTALYWYRQSLGQGLEFLIYFQGNSAPDKSGLPSDRFSAERTGGSVSTLTIQRTQQEDSAVYLCASSLINTEAFFGQGTRLTVV.

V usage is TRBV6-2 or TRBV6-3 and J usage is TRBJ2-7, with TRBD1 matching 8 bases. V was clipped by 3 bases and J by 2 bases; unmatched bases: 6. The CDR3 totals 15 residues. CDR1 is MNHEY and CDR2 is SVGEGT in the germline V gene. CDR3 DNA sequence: TGTGCCAGCAGTTATAGGGGACAGGTTACCTACGAGCAGTACTTC. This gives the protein CASSYRGQVTYEQYF.

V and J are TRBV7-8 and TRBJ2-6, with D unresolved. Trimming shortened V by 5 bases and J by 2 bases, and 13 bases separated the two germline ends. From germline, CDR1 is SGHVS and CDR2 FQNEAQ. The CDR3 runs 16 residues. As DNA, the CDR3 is TGTGCCAGCAGCCACAACCTAGTAGCTGGGGCCAACGTCCTGACTTTC. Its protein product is CASSHNLVAGANVLTF. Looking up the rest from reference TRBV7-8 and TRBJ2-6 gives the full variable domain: GAGVSQSPRYKVAKRGQDVALRCDPISGHVSLFWYQQALGQGPEFLTYFQNEAQLDKSGLPSDRFFAERPEGSVSTLKIQRTQQEDSAVYLCASSHNLVAGANVLTFGAGSRLTVL.

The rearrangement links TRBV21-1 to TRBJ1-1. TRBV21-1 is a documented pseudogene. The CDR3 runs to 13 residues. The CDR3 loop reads CAFTSTGNTEAFF. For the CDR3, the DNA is TGTGCCTTCACCTCGACGGGGAACACTGAAGCTTTCTTT.

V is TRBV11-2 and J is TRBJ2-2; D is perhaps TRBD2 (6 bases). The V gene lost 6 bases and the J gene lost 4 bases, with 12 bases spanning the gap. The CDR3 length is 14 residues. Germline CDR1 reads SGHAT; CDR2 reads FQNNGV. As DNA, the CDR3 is TGTGCCAGCAGACCCGCGGGGTCCACCGGGGAGCTGTTTTTT. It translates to CASRPAGSTGELFF.

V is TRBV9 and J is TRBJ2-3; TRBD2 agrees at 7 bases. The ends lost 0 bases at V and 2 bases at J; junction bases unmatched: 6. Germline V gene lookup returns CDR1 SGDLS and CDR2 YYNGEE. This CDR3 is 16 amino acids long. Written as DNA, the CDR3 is TGTGCCAGCAGCGTAGGGGCTAGCGGAACCACAGATACGCAGTATTTT. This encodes CASSVGASGTTDTQYF.

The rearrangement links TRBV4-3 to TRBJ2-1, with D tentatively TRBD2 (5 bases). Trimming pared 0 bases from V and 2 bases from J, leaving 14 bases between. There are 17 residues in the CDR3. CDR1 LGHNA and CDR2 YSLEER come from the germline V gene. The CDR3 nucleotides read TGCGCCAGCAGCCAAGATATCGAGGGAGTTGCCTACAATGAGCAGTTCTTC. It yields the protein CASSQDIEGVAYNEQFF.

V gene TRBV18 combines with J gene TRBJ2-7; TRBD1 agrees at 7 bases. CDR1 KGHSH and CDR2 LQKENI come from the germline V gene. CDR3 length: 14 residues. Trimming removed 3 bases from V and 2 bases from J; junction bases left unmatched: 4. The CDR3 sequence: CASSPQGVAYEQYF. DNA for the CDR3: TGTGCCAGCTCACCTCAGGGGGTCGCCTACGAGCAGTACTTC.

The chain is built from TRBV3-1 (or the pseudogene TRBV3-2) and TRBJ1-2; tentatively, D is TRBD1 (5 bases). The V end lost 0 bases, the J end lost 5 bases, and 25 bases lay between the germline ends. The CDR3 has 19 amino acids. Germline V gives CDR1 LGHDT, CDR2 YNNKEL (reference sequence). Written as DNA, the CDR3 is TGTGCCAGCAGCCAAGATATTTACTCGACAGCAGATCTTCGTTATGGCTACACCTTC. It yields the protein CASSQDIYSTADLRYGYTF.

The chain's CDR3 is CASSSGTVSGNTIYF. Written as DNA, the CDR3 is TGCGCCAGCAGCTCCGGGACAGTCTCTGGAAACACCATATATTTT. This chain links TRBV5-1 with TRBJ1-3, with 7 bases aligning to TRBD1. Germline V gene lookup returns CDR1 SGHRS and CDR2 YFSETQ. The trim removed 3 bases at V and 0 bases at J, leaving 3 bases unmatched. This CDR3 is 15 amino acids long.

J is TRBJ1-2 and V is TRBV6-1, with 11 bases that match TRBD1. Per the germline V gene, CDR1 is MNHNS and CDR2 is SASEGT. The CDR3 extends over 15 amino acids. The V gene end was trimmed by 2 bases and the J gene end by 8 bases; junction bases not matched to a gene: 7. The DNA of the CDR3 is TGTGCCAGCAGTGAATCTTTGGGACAGGGGGGAGGCTACACCTTC. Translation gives CASSESLGQGGGYTF.

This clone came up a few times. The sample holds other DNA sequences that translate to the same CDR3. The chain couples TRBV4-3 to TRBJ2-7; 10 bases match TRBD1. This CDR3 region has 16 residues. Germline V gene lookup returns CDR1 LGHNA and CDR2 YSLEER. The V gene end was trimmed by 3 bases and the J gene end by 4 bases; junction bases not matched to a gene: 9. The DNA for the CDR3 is TGCGCCAGCAGCCAGGGCGGGGGGACAGGGGTATACGAGCAGTACTTC. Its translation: CASSQGGGTGVYEQYF.

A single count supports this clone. This CDR3 reads CATSKTGLQETQYF. CDR3 in DNA: TGTGCCACCAGCAAGACAGGCCTCCAAGAGACCCAGTACTTC. This rearrangement joins TRBV15 to TRBJ2-5, with a weak D call TRBD1 (6 bases). The CDR3 is 14 amino acids. Per the germline V gene, CDR1 is LNHNV and CDR2 is YYDKDF (reference sequence). The V end lost 4 bases, the J end lost 1 base, and 10 bases lay between the germline ends.